The source of this T cell receptor (beta chain) is a study of monozygotic twins with inflammatory bowel disease. Worth noting for this clonotype: Its antigen is still unknown.

The template-switching step introduced UMIs that carried a 6-nucleotide sample barcode. TCRdb reprocessed the 5' RACE reads, keeping one entry per CDR3 protein, no DNA. The sample table includes about 300,000 distinct CDR3 sequences. Findings of the study overall: On the inverse Simpson index, IBD patients scored lower for TCRbeta diversity than healthy co-twins. Perhaps reflecting limited power, concordant and discordant twins did not differ in repertoire similarity.

Sequenced sample: blood. The sequence came from a human donor with ulcerative colitis or Crohn's disease, or a healthy co-twin of an affected twin (not recorded which).

CDR3 residues: CSVKGLGEQYF. The chain recombines TRBV29-1 with TRBJ2-7. CDR3 length: 11 amino acids. In germline, CDR1 is SQVTM, CDR2 ANQGSEA.